This T cell receptor (beta chain) was recorded in a study of T cell repertoires in cytomegalovirus infection. Study-wide points: People with CMV and the relevant HLA were identified by cumulative public TCR beta family frequency.

Each CDR3 protein is one row after TCRdb ran MiXCR on the reads. The profile shows about 160,000 distinct CDR3 sequences, about 15% of them singletons. Trimming shortened V by 0 bases and J by 9 bases, and 10 bases separated the two germline ends. The germline CDR1 and CDR2 sequences are SGDLS and YYNGEE. This CDR3 region has 13 residues. Comments on this clonotype: No antigen is known for it.

Source material: CD8+ T cells from PBMCs. The chain employs TRBV9 and TRBJ1-5, with D unclear. This clonotype was obtained from a human donor in good health (CMV status not recorded). Some clones in this sample may be carry-over from other donors' samples. The CDR3 DNA reads as TGTGCCAGCAGCGTAGAAGTGGAGGGGCCCCAGCATTTT. Translating gives CASSVEVEGPQHF.